These T cell receptor beta chains were read from a single sample in a study of blood T cells in healthy people across ages. MiXCR was run by TCRdb on the 5' RACE reads, yielding one entry per CDR3 protein. The sample has fewer than 2 million distinct CDR3 sequences; roughly two fifths are singletons. Sequenced input: blood. These receptors were taken from a human donor in good health. The CDR3 runs from the conserved cysteine through the conserved F or W. The D gene is left open where the match is weak. Clone size is shown for a subset of rows, as once, few, many or a class of expanded clone.

V gene: TRBV3-1
D gene: TRBD1
J gene: TRBJ1-2
clone size: -
CDR3 protein: CASSQLGQGDASYGYTF
CDR3 DNA: TGTGCCAGCAGCCAACTGGGACAGGGGGACGCATCTTATGGCTACACCTTC

V gene: TRBV7-2
D gene: -
J gene: TRBJ1-2
clone size: -
CDR3 protein: CASSPRARGCTF
CDR3 DNA: TGTGCCAGCAGTCCGCGGGCGAGGGGCTGCACCTTC

V gene: TRBV7-9
D gene: -
J gene: TRBJ1-2
clone size: -
CDR3 protein: CASSHRLGFEGYTF
CDR3 DNA: TGTGCCAGCAGCCATCGGCTGGGTTTTGAGGGCTACACCTTC

V gene: TRBV20-1
D gene: TRBD2
J gene: TRBJ2-5
clone size: few
CDR3 protein: CSARVTGGRETQYF
CDR3 DNA: TGCAGTGCTAGGGTAACGGGGGGAAGAGAGACCCAGTACTTC

V gene: TRBV2
D gene: -
J gene: TRBJ2-1
clone size: few
CDR3 protein: CASRLGDNEQFF
CDR3 DNA: TGTGCCAGCAGGCTCGGAGACAATGAGCAGTTCTTC

V gene: TRBV20-1
D gene: TRBD1
J gene: TRBJ1-1
clone size: -
CDR3 protein: CSARWARGDTEAFF
CDR3 DNA: TGCAGTGCTAGATGGGCCAGGGGGGACACTGAAGCTTTCTTT

V gene: TRBV29-1
D gene: -
J gene: TRBJ2-3
clone size: -
CDR3 protein: CSVNTLRDLTDTQYF
CDR3 DNA: TGCAGCGTTAACACCCTCCGGGACCTAACAGATACGCAGTATTTT

V gene: TRBV30
D gene: TRBD1
J gene: TRBJ2-7
clone size: -
CDR3 protein: CAWSEDRGVYEQYF
CDR3 DNA: TGTGCCTGGAGTGAGGACAGGGGGGTCTACGAGCAGTACTTC

V gene: TRBV12-3/TRBV12-4
D gene: -
J gene: TRBJ2-5
clone size: -
CDR3 protein: CASSYTIRDAYF
CDR3 DNA: TGTGCCAGCAGTTATACAATACGGGACGCGTACTTC

V gene: TRBV5-6
D gene: -
J gene: TRBJ2-5
clone size: -
CDR3 protein: CASSLILAGWETQYF
CDR3 DNA: TGTGCCAGCAGCTTAATCCTGGCTGGATGGGAGACCCAGTACTTC

V gene: TRBV10-3
D gene: -
J gene: TRBJ2-5
clone size: -
CDR3 protein: CAISPGGWMKTQYF
CDR3 DNA: TGTGCCATCAGTCCAGGAGGGTGGATGAAGACCCAGTACTTC

V gene: TRBV5-1
D gene: -
J gene: TRBJ2-1
clone size: -
CDR3 protein: CASSWGKGVNEQFF
CDR3 DNA: TGCGCCAGCAGCTGGGGAAAAGGGGTAAATGAGCAGTTCTTC

V gene: TRBV25-1
D gene: TRBD1
J gene: TRBJ1-1
clone size: -
CDR3 protein: CASSEFGQGDIWFTEAFF
CDR3 DNA: TGTGCCAGCAGTGAATTCGGACAGGGTGACATTTGGTTCACTGAAGCTTTCTTT

V gene: TRBV25-1
D gene: TRBD2
J gene: TRBJ2-1
clone size: -
CDR3 protein: CASRGGRSGAYNEQFF
CDR3 DNA: TGTGCCAGCAGGGGGGGAAGGAGCGGGGCGTACAATGAGCAGTTCTTC

V gene: TRBV5-1
D gene: -
J gene: TRBJ2-4
clone size: -
CDR3 protein: CASSWSDSGGGNYGQYF
CDR3 DNA: TGCGCCAGCAGCTGGTCAGACTCAGGAGGGGGAAACTACGGGCAGTACTTC

V gene: TRBV6-6
D gene: -
J gene: TRBJ2-5
clone size: once
CDR3 protein: CASSYSGGVETQYF
CDR3 DNA: TGTGCCAGCAGTTACTCAGGGGGGGTTGAGACCCAGTACTTC

V gene: TRBV5-1
D gene: -
J gene: TRBJ2-2
clone size: -
CDR3 protein: CASSLVQAGELFF
CDR3 DNA: TGCGCCAGCAGCTTGGTCCAGGCCGGGGAGCTGTTTTTT

V gene: TRBV7-2
D gene: TRBD2
J gene: TRBJ2-1
clone size: few
CDR3 protein: CASSSVAGGSGEQFF
CDR3 DNA: TGTGCCAGCAGCTCCGTAGCGGGGGGCTCTGGTGAGCAGTTCTTC

V gene: TRBV10-3
D gene: -
J gene: TRBJ1-2
clone size: -
CDR3 protein: CAISGGASYGYTF
CDR3 DNA: TGTGCCATCAGTGGCGGGGCCTCCTATGGCTACACCTTC

V gene: TRBV7-8
D gene: -
J gene: TRBJ1-4
clone size: few
CDR3 protein: CASSLGITNEKLFF
CDR3 DNA: TGTGCCAGCAGCCTGGGTATAACTAATGAAAAACTGTTTTTT

V gene: TRBV4-3
D gene: -
J gene: TRBJ2-1
clone size: -
CDR3 protein: CASSQDPGTSSYNEQFF
CDR3 DNA: TGCGCCAGCAGCCAAGATCCAGGAACAAGCTCCTACAATGAGCAGTTCTTC

V gene: TRBV7-2
D gene: -
J gene: TRBJ1-1
clone size: -
CDR3 protein: CATHRERGTEAFF
CDR3 DNA: TGTGCCACCCACAGGGAAAGGGGGACTGAAGCTTTCTTT

V gene: TRBV7-6
D gene: TRBD2
J gene: TRBJ2-7
clone size: many
CDR3 protein: CASSLGSGGTTYEQYF
CDR3 DNA: TGTGCCAGCAGCCTGGGAAGCGGGGGGACTACCTACGAGCAGTACTTC

V gene: TRBV6-2/TRBV6-3
D gene: -
J gene: TRBJ2-1
clone size: -
CDR3 protein: CASSYGSGRGLHYEQFF
CDR3 DNA: TGTGCCAGCAGTTATGGATCGGGCAGGGGACTTCACTACGAGCAGTTCTTC

V gene: TRBV7-2
D gene: TRBD1
J gene: TRBJ1-1
clone size: once
CDR3 protein: CASSLFRGRGTEAFF
CDR3 DNA: TGTGCCAGCAGCTTGTTCAGGGGGCGAGGAACTGAAGCTTTCTTT

V gene: TRBV12-3/TRBV12-4
D gene: TRBD1
J gene: TRBJ1-2
clone size: once
CDR3 protein: CASSPDRARGGYTF
CDR3 DNA: TGTGCCAGCAGCCCTGACAGGGCAAGGGGTGGCTACACCTTC

V gene: TRBV4-3
D gene: -
J gene: TRBJ2-1
clone size: few
CDR3 protein: CASSQEQGAVGNEQFF
CDR3 DNA: TGCGCCAGCAGCCAAGAACAGGGCGCAGTTGGGAATGAGCAGTTCTTC

V gene: TRBV5-5
D gene: -
J gene: TRBJ2-1
clone size: few
CDR3 protein: CASSRGGQNEQFF
CDR3 DNA: TGTGCCAGCAGCAGGGGGGGTCAAAATGAGCAGTTCTTC

V gene: TRBV5-1
D gene: TRBD1
J gene: TRBJ2-1
clone size: -
CDR3 protein: CASRPDRVRDEQFF
CDR3 DNA: TGCGCCAGCAGACCCGACAGGGTTAGGGATGAGCAGTTCTTC

V gene: TRBV6-5
D gene: -
J gene: TRBJ2-5
clone size: -
CDR3 protein: CASGGGGGQETQYF
CDR3 DNA: TGTGCCAGCGGAGGGGGCGGGGGCCAAGAGACCCAGTACTTC

V gene: TRBV28
D gene: -
J gene: TRBJ1-2
clone size: -
CDR3 protein: CASSLSSRAGYTF
CDR3 DNA: TGTGCCAGCAGTTTGTCCTCGAGGGCTGGCTACACCTTC

V gene: TRBV2
D gene: -
J gene: TRBJ2-5
clone size: -
CDR3 protein: CASTVRDRGETQYF
CDR3 DNA: TGTGCCAGCACCGTCCGGGACCGCGGGGAGACCCAGTACTTC

V gene: TRBV27
D gene: TRBD2
J gene: TRBJ2-5
clone size: few
CDR3 protein: CASSPIGTSGDETQYF
CDR3 DNA: TGTGCCAGCAGCCCAATCGGGACTAGCGGGGATGAGACCCAGTACTTC

V gene: TRBV10-3
D gene: TRBD1
J gene: TRBJ1-1
clone size: -
CDR3 protein: CAIGTGTLRDTEAFF
CDR3 DNA: TGTGCCATCGGGACAGGAACCCTCAGGGACACTGAAGCTTTCTTT

V gene: TRBV28
D gene: -
J gene: TRBJ2-4
clone size: -
CDR3 protein: CASSFIGGWEQYF
CDR3 DNA: TGTGCCAGCAGTTTTATAGGGGGGTGGGAGCAGTACTTC

V gene: TRBV9
D gene: -
J gene: TRBJ2-1
clone size: few
CDR3 protein: CASERSSRGHNEQFF
CDR3 DNA: TGTGCCAGCGAAAGATCATCCCGCGGTCACAATGAGCAGTTCTTC

V gene: TRBV11-1
D gene: -
J gene: TRBJ1-2
clone size: few
CDR3 protein: CASSLGLDNFAGYTF
CDR3 DNA: TGTGCCAGCAGCTTAGGCCTCGACAATTTCGCTGGCTACACCTTC

V gene: TRBV7-8
D gene: -
J gene: TRBJ2-1
clone size: few
CDR3 protein: CASSLARAAPTNEQFF
CDR3 DNA: TGTGCCAGCAGCTTAGCGCGAGCGGCCCCCACCAATGAGCAGTTCTTC

V gene: TRBV12-3/TRBV12-4
D gene: -
J gene: TRBJ2-7
clone size: few
CDR3 protein: CASSSTGTQAHEQYF
CDR3 DNA: TGTGCCAGCAGTTCAACTGGGACTCAGGCCCACGAGCAGTACTTC

V gene: TRBV7-8
D gene: -
J gene: TRBJ2-6
clone size: few
CDR3 protein: CASTLGDPGANVLTF
CDR3 DNA: TGTGCCAGCACCTTGGGGGACCCTGGGGCCAACGTCCTGACTTTC

V gene: TRBV9
D gene: -
J gene: TRBJ1-2
clone size: -
CDR3 protein: CASSVAGPRRGGYTF
CDR3 DNA: TGTGCCAGCAGCGTAGCGGGGCCGAGGAGGGGTGGCTACACCTTC

V gene: TRBV29-1
D gene: -
J gene: TRBJ1-4
clone size: -
CDR3 protein: CSVGGTANEKLFF
CDR3 DNA: TGCAGCGTTGGTGGGACGGCGAATGAAAAACTGTTTTTT

V gene: TRBV28
D gene: -
J gene: TRBJ1-2
clone size: few
CDR3 protein: CASGDNLYGYTF
CDR3 DNA: TGTGCCAGTGGGGACAACTTGTATGGCTACACCTTC

V gene: TRBV4-2
D gene: TRBD2
J gene: TRBJ2-3
clone size: -
CDR3 protein: CANSQDHGGKDTQYF
CDR3 DNA: TGTGCCAACAGCCAAGATCACGGGGGGAAGGATACGCAGTATTTT

V gene: TRBV6-2/TRBV6-3
D gene: -
J gene: TRBJ1-2
clone size: few
CDR3 protein: CASSYPREDYGYTF
CDR3 DNA: TGTGCCAGCAGTTACCCCAGGGAGGACTATGGCTACACCTTC

V gene: TRBV20-1
D gene: -
J gene: TRBJ2-1
clone size: -
CDR3 protein: CSARDPFGEQFF
CDR3 DNA: TGCAGTGCTAGAGACCCGTTCGGTGAGCAGTTCTTC

V gene: TRBV11-2
D gene: -
J gene: TRBJ1-2
clone size: few
CDR3 protein: CASSLTRTLYGYTF
CDR3 DNA: TGTGCCAGCAGCTTAACTCGGACACTCTATGGCTACACCTTC